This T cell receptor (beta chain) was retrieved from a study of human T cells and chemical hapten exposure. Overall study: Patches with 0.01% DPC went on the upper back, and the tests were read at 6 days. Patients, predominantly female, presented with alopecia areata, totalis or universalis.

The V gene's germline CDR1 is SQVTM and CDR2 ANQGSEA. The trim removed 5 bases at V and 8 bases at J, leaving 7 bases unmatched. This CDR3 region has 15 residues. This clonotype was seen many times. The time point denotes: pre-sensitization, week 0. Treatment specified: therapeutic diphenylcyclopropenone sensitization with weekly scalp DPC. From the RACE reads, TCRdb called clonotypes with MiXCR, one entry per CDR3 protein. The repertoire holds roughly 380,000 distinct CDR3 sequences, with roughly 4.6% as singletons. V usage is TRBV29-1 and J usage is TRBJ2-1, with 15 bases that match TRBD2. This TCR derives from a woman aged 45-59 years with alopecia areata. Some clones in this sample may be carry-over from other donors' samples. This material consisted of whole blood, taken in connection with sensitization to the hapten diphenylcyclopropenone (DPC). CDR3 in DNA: TGCAGCGTTCCGGGACTAGCGGGAGGAGGATATGAGCAGTTCTTC. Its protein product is CSVPGLAGGGYEQFF.